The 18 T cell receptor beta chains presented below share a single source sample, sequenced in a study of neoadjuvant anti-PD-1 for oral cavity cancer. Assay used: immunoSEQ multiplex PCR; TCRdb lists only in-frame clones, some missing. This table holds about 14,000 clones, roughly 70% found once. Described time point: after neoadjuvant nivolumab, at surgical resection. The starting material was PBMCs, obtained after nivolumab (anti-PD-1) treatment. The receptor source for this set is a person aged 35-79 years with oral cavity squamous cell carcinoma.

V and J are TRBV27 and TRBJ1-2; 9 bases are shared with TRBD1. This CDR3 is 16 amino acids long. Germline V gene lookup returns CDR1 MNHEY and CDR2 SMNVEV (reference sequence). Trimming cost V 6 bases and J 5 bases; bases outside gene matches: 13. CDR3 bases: TGTGCCAGCAGGCGTGAGACAGGGGGGTTATCGTATGGCTACACCTTC. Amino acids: CASRRETGGLSYGYTF.

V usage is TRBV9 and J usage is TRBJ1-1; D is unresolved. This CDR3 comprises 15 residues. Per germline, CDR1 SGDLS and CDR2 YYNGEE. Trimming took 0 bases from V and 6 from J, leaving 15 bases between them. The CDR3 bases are TGTGCCAGCAGCGTAGGGATGGGTTTACCCCCTGAAGCTTTCTTT. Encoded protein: CASSVGMGLPPEAFF.

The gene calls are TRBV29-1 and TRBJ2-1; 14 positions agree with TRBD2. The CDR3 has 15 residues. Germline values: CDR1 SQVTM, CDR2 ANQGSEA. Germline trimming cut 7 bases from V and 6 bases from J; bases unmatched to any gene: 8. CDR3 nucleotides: TGCAGCGCCCCGGGACTAGCGGGAGTCGGCAATGAGCAGTTCTTC. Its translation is CSAPGLAGVGNEQFF.

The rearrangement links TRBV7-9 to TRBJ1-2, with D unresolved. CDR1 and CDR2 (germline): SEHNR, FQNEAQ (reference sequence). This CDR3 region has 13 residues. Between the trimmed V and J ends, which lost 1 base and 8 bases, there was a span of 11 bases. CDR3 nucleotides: TGTGCCAGCAGCTTAGTTTTATTAGGAGGCTACACCTTC. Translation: CASSLVLLGGYTF.

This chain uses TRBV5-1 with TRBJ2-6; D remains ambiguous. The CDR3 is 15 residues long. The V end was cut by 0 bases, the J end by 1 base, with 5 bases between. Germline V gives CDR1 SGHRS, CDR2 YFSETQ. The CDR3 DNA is TGCGCCAGCAGCTTGGTGGGGTCTGGGGCCAACGTCCTGACTTTC. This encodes CASSLVGSGANVLTF. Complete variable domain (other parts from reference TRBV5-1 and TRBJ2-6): KAGVTQTPRYLIKTRGQQVTLSCSPISGHRSVSWYQQTPGQGLQFLFEYFSETQRNKGNFPGRFSGRQFSNSRSEMNVSTLELGDSALYLCASSLVGSGANVLTFGAGSRLTVL.

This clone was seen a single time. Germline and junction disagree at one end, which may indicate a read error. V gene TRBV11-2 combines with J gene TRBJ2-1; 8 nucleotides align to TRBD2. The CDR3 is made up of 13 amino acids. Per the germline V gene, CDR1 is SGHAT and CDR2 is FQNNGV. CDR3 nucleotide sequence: TGTGCCAGCAGCTTAGAGCCGGGACTAGAATCGCTCTTC. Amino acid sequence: CASSLEPGLESLF.

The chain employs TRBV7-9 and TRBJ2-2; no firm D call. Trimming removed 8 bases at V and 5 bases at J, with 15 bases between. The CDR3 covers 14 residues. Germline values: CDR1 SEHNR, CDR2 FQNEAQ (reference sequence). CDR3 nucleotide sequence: TGTGCCAGCCGGATGGAACTTTCGACCGGGGAGCTGTTTTTT. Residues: CASRMELSTGELFF.

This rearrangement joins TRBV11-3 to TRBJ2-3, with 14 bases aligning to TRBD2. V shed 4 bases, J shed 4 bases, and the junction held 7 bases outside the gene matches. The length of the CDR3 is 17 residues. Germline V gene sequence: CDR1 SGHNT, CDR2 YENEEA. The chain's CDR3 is CASSSAGTSGSSDTQYF. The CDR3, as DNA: TGTGCCAGCAGCTCTGCCGGGACTAGCGGGAGTTCAGATACGCAGTATTTT.

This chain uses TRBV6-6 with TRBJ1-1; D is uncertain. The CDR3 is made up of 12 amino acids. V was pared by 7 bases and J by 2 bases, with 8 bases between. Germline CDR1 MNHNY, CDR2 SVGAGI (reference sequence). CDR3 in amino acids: CASKQSNTEAFF. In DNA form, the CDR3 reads TGTGCCAGCAAACAGAGTAACACTGAAGCTTTCTTT.

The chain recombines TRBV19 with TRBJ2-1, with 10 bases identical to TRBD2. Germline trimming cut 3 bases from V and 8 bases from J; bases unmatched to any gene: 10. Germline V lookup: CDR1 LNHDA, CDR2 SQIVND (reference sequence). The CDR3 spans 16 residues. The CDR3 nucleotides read TGTGCCAGTAGTATCGATTTCAGCGGGAGGGTGGATGAGCAGTTCTTC. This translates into CASSIDFSGRVDEQFF.

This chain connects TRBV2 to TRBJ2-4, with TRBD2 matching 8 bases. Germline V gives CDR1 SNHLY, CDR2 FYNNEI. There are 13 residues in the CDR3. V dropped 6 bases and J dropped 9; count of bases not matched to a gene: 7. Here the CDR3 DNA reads TGTGCCAGCAGGCCGGGGGGGGGAGGCATTCAGTACTTC. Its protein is CASRPGGGGIQYF.

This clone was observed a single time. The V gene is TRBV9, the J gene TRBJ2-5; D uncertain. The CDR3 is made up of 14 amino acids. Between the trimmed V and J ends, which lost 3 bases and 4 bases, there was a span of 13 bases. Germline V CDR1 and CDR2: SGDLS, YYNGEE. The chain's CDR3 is CASSADRVGETQYF. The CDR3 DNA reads TGTGCCAGCAGCGCCGACCGTGTGGGAGAGACCCAGTACTTC.

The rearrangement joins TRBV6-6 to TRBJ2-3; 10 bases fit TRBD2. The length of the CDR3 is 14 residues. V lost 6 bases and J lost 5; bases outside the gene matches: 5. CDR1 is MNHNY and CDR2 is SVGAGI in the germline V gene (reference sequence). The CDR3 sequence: CASRLAGHKDTQYF. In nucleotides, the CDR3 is TGTGCCAGCAGACTAGCGGGACATAAAGATACGCAGTATTTT.

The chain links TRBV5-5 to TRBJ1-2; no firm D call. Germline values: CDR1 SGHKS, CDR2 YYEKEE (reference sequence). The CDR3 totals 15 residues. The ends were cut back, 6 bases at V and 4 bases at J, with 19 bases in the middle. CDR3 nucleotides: TGTGCCAGCACCACAATGACACTAGTCCCCTATGGCTACACCTTC. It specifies CASTTMTLVPYGYTF.

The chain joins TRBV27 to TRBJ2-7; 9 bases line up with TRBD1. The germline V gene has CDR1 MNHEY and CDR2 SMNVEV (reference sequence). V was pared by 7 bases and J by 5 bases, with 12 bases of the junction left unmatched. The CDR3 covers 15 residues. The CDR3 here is CASTKTGTGLHEQYF. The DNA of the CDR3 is TGTGCCAGCACCAAAACCGGGACAGGGCTTCACGAGCAGTACTTC.

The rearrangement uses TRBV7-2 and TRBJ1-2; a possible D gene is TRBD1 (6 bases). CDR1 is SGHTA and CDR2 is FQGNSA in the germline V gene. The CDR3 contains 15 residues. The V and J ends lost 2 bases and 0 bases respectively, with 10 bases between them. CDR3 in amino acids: CASSLQGQANYGYTF. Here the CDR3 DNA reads TGTGCCAGCAGCTTACAGGGACAAGCTAACTATGGCTACACCTTC.

This CDR3 is CASSSLRPNTEAFF. In DNA form, the CDR3 reads TGTGCCAGCAGCTCCCTCAGGCCGAACACTGAAGCTTTCTTT. The J gene is TRBJ1-1, the V gene TRBV7-8; D remains ambiguous. CDR3 length: 14 amino acids. Germline CDR1 and CDR2: SGHVS and FQNEAQ. V lost 4 bases, J lost 1 base, and 10 bases lay in between.

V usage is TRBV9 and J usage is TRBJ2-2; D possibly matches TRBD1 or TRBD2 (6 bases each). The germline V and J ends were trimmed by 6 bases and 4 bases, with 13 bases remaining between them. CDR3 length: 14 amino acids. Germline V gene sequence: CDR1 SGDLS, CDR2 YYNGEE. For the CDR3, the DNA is TGTGCCAGCATGGGGGGCGGTAGCACCGGGGAGCTGTTTTTT. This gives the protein CASMGGGSTGELFF.